This TCR beta chain was profiled in a study of CD8+ T cells in alopecia areata. Treatment here: oral pan-JAK inhibitor, 5-10 mg twice daily. Specimens obtained from alopecia areata patients comprised lesional scalp punch biopsies and peripheral blood. RNA was isolated and reverse transcribed to cDNA, the sequencing template. Assay: immunoSEQ multiplex PCR; the TCRdb copy retains only in-frame clones and omits some. The sample shows 95,000 to 150,000 clones, about half of them seen only once. This clone turned up a few times. Its target is unknown. Points from the study as a whole: Among patients, TCR sharing was less clear than in mice, a difference possibly due in part to HLA diversity in the patient population.

Source: CD4+ T cells sorted from blood, taken at week 4, from a patient treated with tofacitinib. The source is a human donor with alopecia areata.

The CDR3 spells CAWNPGIPSYEQYF. The CDR3 bases are TGTGCCTGGAACCCTGGGATTCCCTCCTACGAGCAGTACTTC. V gene TRBV30 combines with J gene TRBJ2-7; D uncertain. Trimming removed 4 bases from V and 0 bases from J, with 13 bases in between. Germline-derived CDR1 and CDR2 are GTSNPN and SVGIG (reference sequence). The CDR3 is 14 amino acids.